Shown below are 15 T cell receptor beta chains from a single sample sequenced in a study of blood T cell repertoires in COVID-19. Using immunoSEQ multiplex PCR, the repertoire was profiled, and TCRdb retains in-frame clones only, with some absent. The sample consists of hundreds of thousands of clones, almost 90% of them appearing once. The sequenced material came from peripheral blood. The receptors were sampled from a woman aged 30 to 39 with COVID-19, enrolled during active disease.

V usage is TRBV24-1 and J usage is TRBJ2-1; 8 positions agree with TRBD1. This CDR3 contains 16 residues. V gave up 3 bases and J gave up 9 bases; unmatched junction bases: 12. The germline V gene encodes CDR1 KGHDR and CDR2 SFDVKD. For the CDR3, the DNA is TGTGCCACCAGTGATCCCAGCCAGGGGGCGATTGGTGAGCAGTTCTTC. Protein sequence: CATSDPSQGAIGEQFF.

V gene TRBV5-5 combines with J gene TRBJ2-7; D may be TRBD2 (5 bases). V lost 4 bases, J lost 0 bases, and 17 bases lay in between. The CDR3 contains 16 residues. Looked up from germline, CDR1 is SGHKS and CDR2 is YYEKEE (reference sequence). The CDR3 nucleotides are TGTGCCAGCAGCCTTGATGTACTAGGAGTCTCCTACGAGCAGTACTTC. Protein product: CASSLDVLGVSYEQYF.

The CDR3 DNA reads as TGTGCCAGCAGCCTTCCTCGGACAGCATTTAATTCACCCCTCCACTTT. Translating gives CASSLPRTAFNSPLHF. The rearrangement links TRBV7-9 to TRBJ1-6; D possibly corresponds to TRBD1 (6 bases). Trimming left V 5 bases short and J 6 bases short, with 17 bases between. Germline V CDR1 and CDR2: SEHNR, FQNEAQ (reference sequence). The CDR3 runs 16 residues. Drawing the rest from reference TRBV7-9 and TRBJ1-6, the complete variable domain is DTGVSQNPRHKITKRGQNVTFRCDPISEHNRLYWYRQTLGQGPEFLTYFQNEAQLEKSRLLSDRFSAERPKGSFSTLEIQRTEQGDSAMYLCASSLPRTAFNSPLHFGNGTRLTVT.

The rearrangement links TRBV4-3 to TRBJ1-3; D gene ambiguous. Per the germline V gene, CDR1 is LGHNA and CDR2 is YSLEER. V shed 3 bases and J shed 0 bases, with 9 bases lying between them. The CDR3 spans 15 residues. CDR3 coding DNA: TGCGCCAGCAGCCAGGGCAAGAGCTCTGGAAACACCATATATTTT. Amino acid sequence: CASSQGKSSGNTIYF.

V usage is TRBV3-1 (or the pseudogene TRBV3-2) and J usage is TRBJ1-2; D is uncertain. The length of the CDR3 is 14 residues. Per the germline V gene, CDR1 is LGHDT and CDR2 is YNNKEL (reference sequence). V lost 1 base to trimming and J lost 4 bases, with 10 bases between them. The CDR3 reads CASSQVGELYGYTF. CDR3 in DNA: TGTGCCAGCAGCCAAGTGGGAGAGCTCTATGGCTACACCTTC.

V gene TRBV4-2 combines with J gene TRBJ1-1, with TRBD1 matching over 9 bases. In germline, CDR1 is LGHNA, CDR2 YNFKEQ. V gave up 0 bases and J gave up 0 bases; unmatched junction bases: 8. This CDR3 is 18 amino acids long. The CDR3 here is CASSQETGQGRMNTEAFF. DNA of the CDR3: TGTGCCAGCAGCCAAGAAACCGGACAGGGGCGCATGAACACTGAAGCTTTCTTT.

In DNA, the CDR3 is TGTGCCACCAGCAGAACACTACCCCATAGCTCCTACGAGCAGTACTTC. Translating it yields CATSRTLPHSSYEQYF. The chain joins TRBV15 to TRBJ2-7; D remains ambiguous. CDR3 size: 16 residues. Per germline, CDR1 LNHNV and CDR2 YYDKDF (reference sequence). The ends were cut back, 2 bases at V and 0 bases at J, with 14 bases in the middle. Full variable domain (outside the CDR3, taken from reference TRBV15 and TRBJ2-7): DAMVIQNPRYQVTQFGKPVTLSCSQTLNHNVMYWYQQKSSQAPKLLFHYYDKDFNNEADTPDNFQSRRPNTSFCFLDIRSPGLGDTAMYLCATSRTLPHSSYEQYFGPGTRLTVT.

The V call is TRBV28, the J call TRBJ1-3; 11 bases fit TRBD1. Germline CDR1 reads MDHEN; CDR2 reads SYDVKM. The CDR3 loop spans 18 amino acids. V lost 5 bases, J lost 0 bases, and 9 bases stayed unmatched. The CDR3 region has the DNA TGTGCCAGCAGTCCACCCTTGGGACAGGGGGGCTCTGGAAACACCATATATTTT. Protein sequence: CASSPPLGQGGSGNTIYF.

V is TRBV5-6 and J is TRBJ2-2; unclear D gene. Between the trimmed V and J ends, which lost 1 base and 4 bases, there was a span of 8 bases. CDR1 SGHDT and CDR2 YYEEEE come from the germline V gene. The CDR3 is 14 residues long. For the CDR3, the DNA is TGTGCCAGCAGCTTGAGCTCTCCCACCGGGGAGCTGTTTTTT. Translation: CASSLSSPTGELFF.

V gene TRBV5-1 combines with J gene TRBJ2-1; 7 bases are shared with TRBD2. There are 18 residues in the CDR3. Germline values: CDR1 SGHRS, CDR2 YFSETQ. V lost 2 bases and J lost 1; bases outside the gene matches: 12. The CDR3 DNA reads TGCGCCAGCAGCTTAGATTTGGCGGGAGTGTCTTCCTACAATGAGCAGTTCTTC. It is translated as CASSLDLAGVSSYNEQFF.

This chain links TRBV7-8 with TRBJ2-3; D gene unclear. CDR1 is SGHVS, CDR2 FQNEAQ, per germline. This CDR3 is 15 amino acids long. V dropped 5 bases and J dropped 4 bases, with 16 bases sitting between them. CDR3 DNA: TGTGCCAGCAGCCCCCGGGTCTTACTCTCAGATACGCAGTATTTT. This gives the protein CASSPRVLLSDTQYF.

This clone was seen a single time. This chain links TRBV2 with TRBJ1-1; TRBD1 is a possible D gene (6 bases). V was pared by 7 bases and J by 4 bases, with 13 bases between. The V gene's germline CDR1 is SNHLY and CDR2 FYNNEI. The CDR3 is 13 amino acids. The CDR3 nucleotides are TGTGCCAGCACCGGGACACCGGGCACTGAAGCTTTCTTT. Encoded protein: CASTGTPGTEAFF.

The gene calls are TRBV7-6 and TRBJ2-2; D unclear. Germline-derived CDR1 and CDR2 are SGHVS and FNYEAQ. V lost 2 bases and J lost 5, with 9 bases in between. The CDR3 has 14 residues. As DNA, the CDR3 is TGTGCCAGCAGCTTATCTTCCCTGACCGGGGAGCTGTTTTTT. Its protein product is CASSLSSLTGELFF. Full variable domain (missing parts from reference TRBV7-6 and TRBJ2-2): GAGVSQSPRYKVTKRGQDVALRCDPISGHVSLYWYRQALGQGPEFLTYFNYEAQQDKSGLPNDRFSAERPEGSISTLTIQRTEQRDSAMYRCASSLSSLTGELFFGEGSRLTVL.

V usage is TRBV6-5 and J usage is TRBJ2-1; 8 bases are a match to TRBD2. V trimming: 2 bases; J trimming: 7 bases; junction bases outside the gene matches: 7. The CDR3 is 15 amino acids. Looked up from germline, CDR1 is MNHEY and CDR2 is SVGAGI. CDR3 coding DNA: TGTGCCAGCAGTTACAGAGCGGGAGTACCAAATGAGCAGTTCTTC. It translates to CASSYRAGVPNEQFF.

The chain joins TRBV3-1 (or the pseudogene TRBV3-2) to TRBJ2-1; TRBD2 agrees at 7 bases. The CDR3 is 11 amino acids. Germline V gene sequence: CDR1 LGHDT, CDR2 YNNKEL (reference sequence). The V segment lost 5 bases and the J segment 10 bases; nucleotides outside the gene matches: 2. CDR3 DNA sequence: TGTGCCAGCAGCTGGCGGGGGGAGCAGTTCTTC. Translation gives CASSWRGEQFF.